This TCR beta chain was obtained from a study of T cell responses to AZD1222 COVID-19 vaccine. Here immunoSEQ multiplex PCR was the method, and the copy in TCRdb shows in-frame clones only, minus some. The sample includes some 200,000 clones, more than 80% of them seen just once. Trimming cost V 3 bases and J 2 bases, with 7 bases left between them. CDR3 length: 13 residues. In germline, CDR1 is WNHNN, CDR2 SYGVQD (reference sequence). This clonotype was sampled from an adult in good health. The chain links TRBV10-1 to TRBJ1-2; possibly TRBD1 for D (6 bases). Specimen: peripheral blood, collected on day 0 of AZD1222 vaccination. This CDR3 reads CASSETGNYGYTF. CDR3 coding DNA: TGCGCCAGCAGTGAAACAGGGAACTATGGCTACACCTTC.